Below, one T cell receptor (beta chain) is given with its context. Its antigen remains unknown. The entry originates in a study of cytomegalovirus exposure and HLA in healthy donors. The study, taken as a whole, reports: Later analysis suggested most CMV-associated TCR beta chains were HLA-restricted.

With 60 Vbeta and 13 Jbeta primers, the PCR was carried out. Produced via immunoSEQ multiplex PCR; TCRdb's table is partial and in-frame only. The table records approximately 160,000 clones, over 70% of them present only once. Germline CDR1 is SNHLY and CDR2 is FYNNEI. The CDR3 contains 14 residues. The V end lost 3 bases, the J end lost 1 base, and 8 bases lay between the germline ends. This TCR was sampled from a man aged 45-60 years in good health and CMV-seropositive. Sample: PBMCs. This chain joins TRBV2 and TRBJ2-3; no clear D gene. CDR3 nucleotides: TGTGCCAGCAGTGAGTCGAGTGGCACAGATACGCAGTATTTT. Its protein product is CASSESSGTDTQYF.